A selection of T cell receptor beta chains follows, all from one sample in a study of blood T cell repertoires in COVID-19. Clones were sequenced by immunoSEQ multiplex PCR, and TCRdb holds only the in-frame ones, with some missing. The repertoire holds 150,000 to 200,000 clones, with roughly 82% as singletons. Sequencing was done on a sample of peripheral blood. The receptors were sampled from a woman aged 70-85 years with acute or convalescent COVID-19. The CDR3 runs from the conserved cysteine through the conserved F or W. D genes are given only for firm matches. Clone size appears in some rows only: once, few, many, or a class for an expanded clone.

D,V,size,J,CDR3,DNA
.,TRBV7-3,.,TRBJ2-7,CASSSPGHSAYEQYF,TGTGCCAGCAGCTCCCCGGGACACTCTGCCTACGAGCAGTACTTC
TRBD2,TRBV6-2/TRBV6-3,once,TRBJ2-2,CASSKLAGAHTGELFF,TGTGCCAGCAGTAAACTAGCGGGAGCTCACACCGGGGAGCTGTTTTTT
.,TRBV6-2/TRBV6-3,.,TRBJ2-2,CASSYRFTGELFF,TGTGCCAGCAGTTACCGTTTTACCGGGGAGCTGTTTTTT
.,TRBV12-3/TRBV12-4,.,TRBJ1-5,CASKKTANQPQHF,TGTGCCAGCAAAAAGACAGCAAATCAGCCCCAGCATTTT
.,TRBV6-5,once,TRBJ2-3,CASSRGARTDTQYF,TGTGCCAGCAGTCGGGGGGCTCGCACAGATACGCAGTATTTT
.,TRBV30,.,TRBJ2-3,CACKTGASADTQYF,TGTGCCTGTAAAACAGGGGCTAGCGCAGATACGCAGTATTTT
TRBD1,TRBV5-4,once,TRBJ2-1,CASSFGTDYNEQFF,TGTGCCAGCAGCTTTGGGACAGACTACAATGAGCAGTTCTTC
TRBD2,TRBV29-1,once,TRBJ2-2,CSAGVTSAASGELFF,TGCAGCGCGGGGGTGACTAGCGCAGCATCCGGGGAGCTGTTTTTT
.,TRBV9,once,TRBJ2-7,CASSARQGQGTYEQYF,TGTGCCAGCAGCGCTCGACAAGGGCAGGGAACCTACGAGCAGTACTTC
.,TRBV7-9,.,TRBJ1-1,CASSSDTRGVNTEAFF,TGTGCCAGCAGCTCGGACACCCGGGGGGTGAACACTGAAGCTTTCTTT
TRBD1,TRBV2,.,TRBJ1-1,CASGVVGQGGAFF,TGTGCCAGCGGAGTGGTTGGACAGGGGGGTGCTTTCTTT
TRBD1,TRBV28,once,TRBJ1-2,CASIGTANYGYTF,TGTGCCAGCATCGGGACAGCTAACTATGGCTACACCTTC
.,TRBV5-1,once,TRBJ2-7,CASSSGGAHHEQYF,TGCGCCAGCAGCTCGGGCGGGGCCCACCACGAGCAGTACTTC
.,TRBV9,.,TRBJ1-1,CASSVAGVLNTEAFF,TGTGCCAGCAGCGTAGCCGGGGTATTGAACACTGAAGCTTTCTTT
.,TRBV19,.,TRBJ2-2,CASSPHRAKNTGELFF,TGTGCCAGTAGTCCGCACAGGGCAAAGAACACCGGGGAGCTGTTTTTT
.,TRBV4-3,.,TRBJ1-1,CASSQDLFMQGWAFF,TGCGCCAGCAGCCAAGACCTTTTTATGCAGGGATGGGCTTTCTTT
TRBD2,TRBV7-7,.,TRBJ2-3,CASSLGGGAADTQYF,TGTGCTAGCAGCTTAGGCGGGGGGGCTGCAGATACGCAGTATTTT
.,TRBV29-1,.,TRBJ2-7,CSVEIGLGRSYEQYF,TGCAGCGTTGAAATAGGGTTGGGGCGCTCCTACGAGCAGTACTTC
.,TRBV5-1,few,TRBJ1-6,CASRELNSPLHF,TGCGCCAGCAGGGAACTAAATTCACCCCTCCACTTT
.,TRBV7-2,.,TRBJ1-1,CASSLAGQNTEAFF,TGTGCCAGCAGCTTGGCAGGGCAGAACACTGAAGCTTTCTTT
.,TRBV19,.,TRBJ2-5,CASSIVREQETQYF,TGTGCCAGTAGTATAGTCCGGGAGCAAGAGACCCAGTACTTC
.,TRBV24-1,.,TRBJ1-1,CATSDTTGSKGTEAFF,TGTGCCACCAGTGATACAACAGGGTCTAAGGGCACTGAAGCTTTCTTT
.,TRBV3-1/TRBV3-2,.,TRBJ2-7,CASSQAGSYEQYF,TGTGCCAGCAGCCAAGCGGGATCCTACGAGCAGTACTTC
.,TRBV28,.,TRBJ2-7,CASIPGRGSSYEQYF,TGTGCCAGCATCCCAGGAAGGGGCAGCTCCTACGAGCAGTACTTC
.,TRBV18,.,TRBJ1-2,CASSPAGLYGYTF,TGTGCCAGCTCACCCGCAGGCCTCTATGGCTACACCTTC
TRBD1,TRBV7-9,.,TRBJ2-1,CASSLALGQGTGEQFF,TGTGCCAGCAGCTTAGCTTTGGGACAGGGGACTGGTGAGCAGTTCTTC
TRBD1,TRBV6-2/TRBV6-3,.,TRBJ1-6,CASSLTGLGNSPLHF,TGTGCCAGCAGTTTGACAGGGCTCGGTAATTCACCCCTCCACTTT
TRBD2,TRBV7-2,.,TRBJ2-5,CASSPSGGQETQYF,TGTGCCAGCAGCCCCTCGGGGGGGCAAGAGACCCAGTACTTC
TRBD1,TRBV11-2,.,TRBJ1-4,CASSSGTGGTNEKLFF,TGTGCCAGCAGCTCCGGGACAGGGGGCACTAATGAAAAACTGTTTTTT
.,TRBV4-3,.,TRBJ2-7,CASSQVSTSREQYF,TGCGCCAGCAGCCAAGTTAGCACTAGCCGGGAGCAGTACTTC
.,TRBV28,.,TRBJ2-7,CASSPWRSSYEQYF,TGTGCCAGCAGTCCTTGGCGGAGCTCCTACGAGCAGTACTTC
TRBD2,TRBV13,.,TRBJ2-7,CASSSGLAREQYF,TGTGCCAGCAGCTCGGGACTAGCCCGCGAGCAGTACTTC
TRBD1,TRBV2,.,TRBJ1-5,CASSEGQGLSNQPQHF,TGTGCCAGCAGTGAAGGACAGGGGCTTAGCAATCAGCCCCAGCATTTT
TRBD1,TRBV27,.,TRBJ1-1,CASSLYPPQTGGAFKAFF,TGTGCCAGCAGTTTATACCCCCCCCAGACAGGGGGCGCGTTCAAAGCTTTCTTT
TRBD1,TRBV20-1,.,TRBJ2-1,CSASIQGVSWEQFF,TGCAGTGCTAGTATTCAGGGGGTTAGCTGGGAGCAGTTCTTC
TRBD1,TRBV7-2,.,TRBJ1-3,CASSLTGGNSGNTIYF,TGTGCCAGCAGCCTCACAGGGGGCAACTCTGGAAACACCATATATTTT
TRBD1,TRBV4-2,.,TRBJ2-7,CASSQGYRDRVDEQYF,TGTGCCAGCAGCCAAGGCTACCGGGACAGGGTCGACGAGCAGTACTTC
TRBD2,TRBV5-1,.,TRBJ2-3,CASSAGLAFTDTQYF,TGCGCCAGCAGCGCGGGACTAGCGTTTACAGATACGCAGTATTTT
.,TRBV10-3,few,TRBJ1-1,CAISERDGHEAFF,TGTGCCATCAGTGAAAGAGACGGACATGAAGCTTTCTTT
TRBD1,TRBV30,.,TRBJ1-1,CAWSEESRGLYNTEAFF,TGTGCCTGGAGTGAGGAATCCAGGGGGCTTTATAACACTGAAGCTTTCTTT
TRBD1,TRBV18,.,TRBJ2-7,CASSLGSGGYEQYF,TGTGCCAGCTCACTAGGGTCAGGGGGCTACGAGCAGTACTTC
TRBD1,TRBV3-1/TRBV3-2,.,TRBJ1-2,CASSSRQGYYGYTF,TGTGCCAGCAGCTCGCGACAGGGATACTATGGCTACACCTTC
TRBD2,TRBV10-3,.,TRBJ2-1,CAISEPSGGSYNEQFF,TGTGCCATCAGTGAGCCCAGCGGGGGGTCCTACAATGAGCAGTTCTTC
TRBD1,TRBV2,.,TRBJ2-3,CATSGQGLQDTQYF,TGTGCCACCAGTGGACAGGGGTTGCAAGATACGCAGTATTTT
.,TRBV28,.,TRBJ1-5,CASSLPLVRRSGQPQHF,TGTGCCAGCAGTTTACCGCTCGTCCGGCGTTCAGGGCAGCCCCAGCATTTT
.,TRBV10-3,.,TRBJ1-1,CAISESGGRNTEAFF,TGTGCCATCAGTGAGTCGGGGGGGCGGAACACTGAAGCTTTCTTT
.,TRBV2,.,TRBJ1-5,CASSEVGQWGRQPQHF,TGTGCCAGCAGTGAAGTAGGGCAGTGGGGGAGGCAGCCCCAGCATTTT
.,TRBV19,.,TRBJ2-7,CASSSTGTYPLEQYF,TGTGCCAGTAGTTCGACCGGGACTTACCCTCTTGAGCAGTACTTC
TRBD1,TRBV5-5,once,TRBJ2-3,CASSRGTGDTDTQYF,TGTGCCAGCAGCCGCGGGACAGGGGACACAGATACGCAGTATTTT
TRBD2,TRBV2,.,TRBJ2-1,CASSASGGYYEQFF,TGTGCCAGCAGTGCCAGCGGGGGGTACTATGAGCAGTTCTTC
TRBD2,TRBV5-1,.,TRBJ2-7,CASSWSGVAGYEQYF,TGCGCCAGCAGCTGGAGCGGGGTCGCGGGATACGAGCAGTACTTC
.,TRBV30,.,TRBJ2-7,CAWSVRSSRVYEQYF,TGTGCCTGGAGTGTAAGGTCTTCTCGGGTTTACGAGCAGTACTTC
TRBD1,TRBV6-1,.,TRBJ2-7,CASSEARTGTAEQYF,TGTGCCAGCAGTGAAGCAAGGACAGGGACTGCCGAGCAGTACTTC
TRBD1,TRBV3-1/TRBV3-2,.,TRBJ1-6,CASSQAQTGGDSPLHF,TGTGCCAGCAGCCAAGCACAGACAGGGGGAGATTCACCCCTCCACTTT
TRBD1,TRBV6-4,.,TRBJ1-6,CASSAGGYNSPLHF,TGTGCCAGCAGTGCAGGGGGTTATAATTCACCCCTCCACTTT